The 7 T cell receptor beta chains in this list originate from one sample, sequenced in a study of blood T cell repertoires in COVID-19. Some clones are missing from TCRdb's copy, which holds only in-frame ones; the method was immunoSEQ multiplex PCR. The sample lists about 250,000 clones; about 90% were seen once. The material sequenced was PBMCs or T cells enriched from blood (not recorded which). The source is a woman aged 18-29 years who had recovered from COVID-19.

This clone was seen only a few times. This chain uses TRBV5-1 with TRBJ1-1; D is possibly TRBD1 (5 bases). Germline CDR1 SGHRS, CDR2 YFSETQ. Trimming took 2 bases from V and 1 from J, leaving 15 bases between them. This CDR3 contains 16 residues. The CDR3 loop is CASSLRSGYGNTEAFF. The CDR3 DNA follows: TGCGCCAGCAGCTTACGATCAGGGTATGGGAACACTGAAGCTTTCTTT.

The chain recombines TRBV13 with TRBJ2-1; tentative D call: TRBD2 (6 bases). This CDR3 is 16 amino acids long. Germline V lookup: CDR1 PRHDT, CDR2 FYEKMQ (reference sequence). V dropped 4 bases and J dropped 0 bases, with 13 bases sitting between them. This chain's CDR3 is CASSWRGAFSYNEQFF. CDR3 nucleotides: TGTGCCAGCAGCTGGAGGGGTGCATTCTCCTACAATGAGCAGTTCTTC.

For this clone: Distinct nucleotide sequences in the sample also encode this CDR3. This chain links TRBV28 with TRBJ2-2; D gene unclear. V gave up 3 bases and J gave up 5 bases, with 7 bases separating them. Germline CDR1 is MDHEN and CDR2 is SYDVKM. The CDR3 is 13 amino acids. The CDR3 DNA reads as TGTGCCAGCAGTTTGTCCGGGACCGGGGAGCTGTTTTTT. Its protein is CASSLSGTGELFF.

Only a few counts were recorded for this clone. This chain links TRBV18 with TRBJ2-7; weak D call: TRBD2 (6 bases). The CDR3 runs 14 residues. Germline-derived CDR1 and CDR2 are KGHSH and LQKENI. The germline V and J ends were trimmed by 3 bases and 0 bases, with 9 bases remaining between them. The DNA for the CDR3 is TGTGCCAGCTCACCCGGGAGACTCTCCTACGAGCAGTACTTC. This translates into CASSPGRLSYEQYF.

The rearrangement joins TRBV29-1 to TRBJ2-7, with 12 bases aligning to TRBD1. The V and J ends lost 6 bases and 6 bases, in that order; junction bases with no gene match: 6. The CDR3 spans 13 residues. CDR1 SQVTM and CDR2 ANQGSEA come from the germline V gene. As DNA, the CDR3 is TGCAGCGTACCGGGACAGGGGGCTGGCGAGCAGTACTTC. This sequence encodes CSVPGQGAGEQYF.

This clone appeared a single time. This chain joins TRBV15 and TRBJ1-1, with D perhaps TRBD1 (5 bases). Between the trimmed V and J ends, which lost 0 bases and 5 bases, there was a span of 16 bases. Germline V gives CDR1 LNHNV, CDR2 YYDKDF (reference sequence). The CDR3 is 16 residues long. The CDR3 sequence: CATSRDRGREVTEAFF. CDR3 bases: TGTGCCACCAGCAGAGACCGGGGCAGGGAGGTGACTGAAGCTTTCTTT.

The table lists this clone with a count of one. The V and J genes are TRBV10-3 and TRBJ1-6; no definite D call. V was cut by 8 bases and J by 7 bases, with 12 bases left in between. The CDR3 extends over 13 amino acids. Per germline, CDR1 ENHRY and CDR2 SYGVKD. The CDR3, as DNA: TGTGCCATCTCATTGGCCACAAATTCACCCCTCCACTTT. Protein: CAISLATNSPLHF.